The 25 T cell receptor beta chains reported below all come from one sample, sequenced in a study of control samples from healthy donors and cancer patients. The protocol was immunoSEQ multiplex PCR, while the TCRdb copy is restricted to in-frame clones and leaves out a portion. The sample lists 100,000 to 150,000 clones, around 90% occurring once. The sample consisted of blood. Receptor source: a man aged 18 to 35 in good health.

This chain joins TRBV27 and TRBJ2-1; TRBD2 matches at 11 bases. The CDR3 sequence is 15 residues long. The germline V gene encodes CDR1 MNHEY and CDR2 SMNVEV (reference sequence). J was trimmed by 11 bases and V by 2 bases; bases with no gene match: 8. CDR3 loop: CASSLNWASGGKQFF. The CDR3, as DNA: TGTGCCAGCAGTTTAAATTGGGCTAGCGGGGGGAAGCAGTTCTTC.

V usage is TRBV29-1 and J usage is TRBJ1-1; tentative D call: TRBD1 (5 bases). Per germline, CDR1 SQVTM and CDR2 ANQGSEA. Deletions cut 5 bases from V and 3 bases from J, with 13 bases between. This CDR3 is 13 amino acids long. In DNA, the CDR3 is TGCAGCGTTTTAAACGGGGGGGACACTGAAGCTTTCTTT. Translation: CSVLNGGDTEAFF.

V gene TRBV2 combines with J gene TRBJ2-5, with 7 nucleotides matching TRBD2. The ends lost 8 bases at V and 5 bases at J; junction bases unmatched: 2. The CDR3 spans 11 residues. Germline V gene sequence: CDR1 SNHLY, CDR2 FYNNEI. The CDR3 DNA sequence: TGTGCCAGCTACGGGGGGGAGACCCAGTACTTC. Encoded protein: CASYGGETQYF.

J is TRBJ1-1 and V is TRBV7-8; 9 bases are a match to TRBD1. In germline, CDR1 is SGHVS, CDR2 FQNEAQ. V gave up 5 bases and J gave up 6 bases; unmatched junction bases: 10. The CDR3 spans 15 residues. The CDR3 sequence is CASSKGTGIDPEAFF. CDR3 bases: TGTGCCAGCAGCAAAGGGACAGGGATTGATCCTGAAGCTTTCTTT.

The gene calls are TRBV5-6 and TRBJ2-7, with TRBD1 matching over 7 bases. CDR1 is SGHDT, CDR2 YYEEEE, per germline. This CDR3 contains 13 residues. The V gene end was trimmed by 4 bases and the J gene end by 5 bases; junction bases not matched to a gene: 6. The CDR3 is CASSPTGSDEQYV. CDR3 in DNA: TGTGCCAGCAGCCCGACAGGGAGCGACGAGCAGTACGTC.

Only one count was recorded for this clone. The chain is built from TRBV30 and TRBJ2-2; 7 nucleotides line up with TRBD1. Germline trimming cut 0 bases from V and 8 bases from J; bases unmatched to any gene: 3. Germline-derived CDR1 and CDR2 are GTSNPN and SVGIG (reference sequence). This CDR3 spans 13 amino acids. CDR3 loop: CAWSVQGMGELFF. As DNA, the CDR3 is TGTGCCTGGAGTGTACAGGGGATGGGGGAGCTGTTTTTT.

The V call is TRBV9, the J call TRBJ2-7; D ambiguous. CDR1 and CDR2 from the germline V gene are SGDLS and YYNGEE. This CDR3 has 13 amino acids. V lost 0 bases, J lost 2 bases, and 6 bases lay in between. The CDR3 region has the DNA TGTGCCAGCAGCGTAGATGGTACCTACGAGCAGTACTTC. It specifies CASSVDGTYEQYF.

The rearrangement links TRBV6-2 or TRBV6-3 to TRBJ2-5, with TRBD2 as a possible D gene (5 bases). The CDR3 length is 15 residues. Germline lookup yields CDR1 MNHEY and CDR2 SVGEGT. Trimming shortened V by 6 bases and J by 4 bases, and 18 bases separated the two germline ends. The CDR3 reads CASSRSEGGGETQYF. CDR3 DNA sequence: TGTGCCAGCAGCCGTAGCGAAGGAGGTGGAGAGACCCAGTACTTC.

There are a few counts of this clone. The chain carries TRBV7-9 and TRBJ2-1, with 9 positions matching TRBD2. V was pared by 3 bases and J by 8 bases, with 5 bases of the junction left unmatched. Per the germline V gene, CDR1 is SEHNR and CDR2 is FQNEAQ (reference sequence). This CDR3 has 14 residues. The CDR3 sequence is CASSLLERGDEQFF. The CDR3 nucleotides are TGTGCCAGCAGCTTGTTAGAGCGGGGGGATGAGCAGTTCTTC. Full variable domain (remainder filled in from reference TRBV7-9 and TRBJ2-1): DTGVSQNPRHKITKRGQNVTFRCDPISEHNRLYWYRQTLGQGPEFLTYFQNEAQLEKSRLLSDRFSAERPKGSFSTLEIQRTEQGDSAMYLCASSLLERGDEQFFGPGTRLTVL.

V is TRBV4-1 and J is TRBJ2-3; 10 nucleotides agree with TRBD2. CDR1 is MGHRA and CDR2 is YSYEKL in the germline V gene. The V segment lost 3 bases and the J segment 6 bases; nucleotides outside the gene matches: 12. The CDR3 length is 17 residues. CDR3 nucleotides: TGCGCCAGCAGCCAGTTTACTAGCGGGGCCCTTTCGGATACGCAGTATTTT. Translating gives CASSQFTSGALSDTQYF.

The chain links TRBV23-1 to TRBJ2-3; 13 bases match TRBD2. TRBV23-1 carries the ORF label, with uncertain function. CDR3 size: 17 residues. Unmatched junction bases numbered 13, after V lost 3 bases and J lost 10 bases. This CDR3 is CASSHPPGLAGEAAQYF. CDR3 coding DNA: TGCGCCAGCAGTCACCCCCCCGGACTAGCGGGAGAGGCTGCGCAGTATTTT.

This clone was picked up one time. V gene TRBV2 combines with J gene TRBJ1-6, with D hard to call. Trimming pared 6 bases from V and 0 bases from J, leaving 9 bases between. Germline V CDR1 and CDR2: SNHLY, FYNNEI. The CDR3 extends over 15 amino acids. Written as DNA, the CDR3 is TGTGCCAGCAGGCGCCGAAGCTCCTATAATTCACCCCTCCACTTT. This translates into CASRRRSSYNSPLHF.

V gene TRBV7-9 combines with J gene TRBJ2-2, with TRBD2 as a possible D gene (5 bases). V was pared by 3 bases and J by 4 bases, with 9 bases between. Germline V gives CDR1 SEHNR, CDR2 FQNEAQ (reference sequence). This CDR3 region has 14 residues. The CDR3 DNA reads TGTGCCAGCAGCTTTGGCGGAGGCACCGGGGAGCTGTTTTTT. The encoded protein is CASSFGGGTGELFF.

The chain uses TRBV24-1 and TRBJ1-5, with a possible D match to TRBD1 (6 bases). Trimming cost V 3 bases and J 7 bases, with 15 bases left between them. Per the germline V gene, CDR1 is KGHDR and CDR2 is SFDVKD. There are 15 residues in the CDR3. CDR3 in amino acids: CATSDGGGGIQPQHF. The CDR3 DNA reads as TGTGCCACCAGTGATGGAGGGGGGGGAATCCAGCCCCAGCATTTT.

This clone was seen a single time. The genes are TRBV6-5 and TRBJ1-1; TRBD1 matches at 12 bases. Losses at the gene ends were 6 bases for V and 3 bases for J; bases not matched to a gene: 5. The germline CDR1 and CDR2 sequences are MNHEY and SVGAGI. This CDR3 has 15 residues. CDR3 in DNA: TGTGCCAGCAGGGGACAGGGGGCTGGGGACACTGAAGCTTTCTTT. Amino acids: CASRGQGAGDTEAFF.

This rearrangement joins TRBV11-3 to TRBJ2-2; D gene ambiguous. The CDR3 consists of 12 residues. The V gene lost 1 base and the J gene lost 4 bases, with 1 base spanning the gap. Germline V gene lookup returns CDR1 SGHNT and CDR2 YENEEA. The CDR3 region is CASSLATGELFF. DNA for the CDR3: TGTGCCAGCAGCTTAGCCACCGGGGAGCTGTTTTTT.

Here the CDR3 reads CASSPSGIGTGELFF. The CDR3 DNA is TGTGCCAGCAGCCCATCGGGCATAGGCACCGGGGAGCTGTTTTTT. This chain uses TRBV7-3 with TRBJ2-2; D ambiguous. The CDR3 is made up of 15 amino acids. Trimming pared 5 bases from V and 4 bases from J, leaving 14 bases between. The germline gives CDR1 SGHTA, CDR2 FQGTGA.

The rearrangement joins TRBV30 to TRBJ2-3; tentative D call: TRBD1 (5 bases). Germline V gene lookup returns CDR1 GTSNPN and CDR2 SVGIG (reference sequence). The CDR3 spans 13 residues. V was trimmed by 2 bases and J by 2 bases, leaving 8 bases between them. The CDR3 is CAWSRTFTDTQYF. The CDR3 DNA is TGTGCCTGGAGTCGGACATTCACAGATACGCAGTATTTT.

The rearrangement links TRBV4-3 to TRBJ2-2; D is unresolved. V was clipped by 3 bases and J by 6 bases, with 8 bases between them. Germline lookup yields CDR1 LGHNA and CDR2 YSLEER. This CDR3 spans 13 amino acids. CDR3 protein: CASSQDRSGELFF. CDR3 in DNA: TGCGCCAGCAGCCAGGATAGGTCCGGGGAGCTGTTTTTT.

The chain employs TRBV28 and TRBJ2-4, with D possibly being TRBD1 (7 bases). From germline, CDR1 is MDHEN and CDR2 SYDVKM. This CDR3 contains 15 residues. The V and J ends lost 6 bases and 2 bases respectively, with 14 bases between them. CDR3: CASSRGDSSKNIQYF. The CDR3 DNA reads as TGTGCCAGCAGCCGCGGGGACAGTTCCAAAAACATTCAGTACTTC. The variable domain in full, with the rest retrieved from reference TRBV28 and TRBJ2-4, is DVKVTQSSRYLVKRTGEKVFLECVQDMDHENMFWYRQDPGLGLRLIYFSYDVKMKEKGDIPEGYSVSREKKERFSLILESASTNQTSMYLCASSRGDSSKNIQYFGAGTRLSVL.

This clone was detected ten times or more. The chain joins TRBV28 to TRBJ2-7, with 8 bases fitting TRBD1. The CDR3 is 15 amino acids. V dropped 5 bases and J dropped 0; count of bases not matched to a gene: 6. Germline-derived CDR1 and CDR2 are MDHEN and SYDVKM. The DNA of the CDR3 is TGTGCCAGCAGTAAACAGGGGGTTACCTCCTACGAGCAGTACGTC. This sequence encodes CASSKQGVTSYEQYV.

The CDR3 spells CASSPEGGTEAFF. The DNA for the CDR3 is TGTGCCAGCAGCCCGGAAGGGGGAACTGAAGCTTTCTTT. The J gene is TRBJ1-1, the V gene TRBV11-2; TRBD1 might be the D (6 bases). The CDR3 consists of 13 residues. The germline V gene encodes CDR1 SGHAT and CDR2 FQNNGV. V was trimmed by 5 bases and J by 5 bases, leaving 12 bases between them.

The CDR3 loop reads CASSILGRQLSGNTIYF. For the CDR3, the DNA is TGTGCCAGTAGTATCCTCGGAAGACAGCTCTCTGGAAACACCATATATTTT. The V and J genes are TRBV19 and TRBJ1-3; TRBD1 might be the D (5 bases). The V end lost 3 bases, the J end lost 0 bases, and 15 bases lay between the germline ends. Germline V gene sequence: CDR1 LNHDA, CDR2 SQIVND (reference sequence). The CDR3 sequence is 17 residues long.

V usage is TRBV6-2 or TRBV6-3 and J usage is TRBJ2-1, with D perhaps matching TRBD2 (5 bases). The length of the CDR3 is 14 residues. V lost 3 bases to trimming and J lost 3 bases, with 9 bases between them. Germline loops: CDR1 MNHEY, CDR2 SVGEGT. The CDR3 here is CASSYSTSYNEQFF. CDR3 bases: TGTGCCAGCAGTTATAGTACTAGCTACAATGAGCAGTTCTTC.

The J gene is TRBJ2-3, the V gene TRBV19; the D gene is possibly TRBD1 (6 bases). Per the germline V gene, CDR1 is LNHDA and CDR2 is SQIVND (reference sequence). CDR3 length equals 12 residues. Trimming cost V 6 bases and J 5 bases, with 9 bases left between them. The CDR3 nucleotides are TGTGCCAGTAGAGACAGGCGAGATACGCAGTATTTT. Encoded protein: CASRDRRDTQYF.